A single T cell receptor beta chain is shown here with its context. Its antigen is unknown. This sample stems from a study of shared clonotypes between healthy human individuals. Study-wide results and limits: Limitation of the genetic and exposure-history diversity represented came from the few donors. Rarefaction indicated that sorted-subset sequencing remained incomplete although depth was large. Naive CD4 clonotype sharing across a handful of donors was around 5%.

J gave up 8 bases and V 8 bases, and 11 bases lay outside the gene matches. Looked up from germline, CDR1 is MDHEN and CDR2 is SYDVKM. The CDR3 sequence is 14 residues long. The split of CD4+ cells yielded CD45RA+ naive and CD45RA-negative memory subsets. The protocol was immunoSEQ multiplex PCR, while the TCRdb copy is restricted to in-frame clones and leaves out a portion. The sample yields hundreds of thousands of clones, about three quarters seen once. The TCR originated in a woman in her 30s in good health. Sequenced input: memory CD4+ T cells sorted from blood. Specified subset: CD45RA-negative fraction. The V call is TRBV28, the J call TRBJ2-1; 8 positions match TRBD2. CDR3 DNA: TGTGCCAGCGGCACTAGCGGATTGTATTATGAGCAGTTCTTC. Amino acids: CASGTSGLYYEQFF.